Listed here are 5 T cell receptor beta chains from one sample, sequenced in a study of blood T cells in healthy people across ages. A second about 7 to 11 cycle PCR used barcoded and J-beta primers. MiXCR was run by TCRdb on the 5' RACE reads, yielding one entry per CDR3 protein. Of 1.2 million to 1.5 million distinct CDR3 sequences in the sample, approximately 59% were seen once. Sequences were obtained from blood. The receptors derive from a man aged 18 to 29 in good health.

The J gene is TRBJ2-3, the V gene TRBV5-6; the match to TRBD2 covers 9 bases. CDR1 and CDR2 from the germline V gene are SGHDT and YYEEEE. The CDR3 totals 15 residues. The V and J ends lost 5 bases and 5 bases, in that order; junction bases with no gene match: 9. The CDR3 reads CASRRGGLAVDTQYF. In DNA, the CDR3 is TGTGCCAGCAGGAGGGGGGGACTAGCTGTAGATACGCAGTATTTT.

In this sample, this clonotype turned up a few times. CDR3 sequence (DNA): TGTGCCAGCAGTTACTCGGTATGGAGCGCAAGCTCTGGGGCCAACGTCCTGACTTTC. Protein: CASSYSVWSASSGANVLTF. The rearrangement links TRBV6-5 to TRBJ2-6; D call uncertain. CDR1 and CDR2 from the germline V gene are MNHEY and SVGAGI. The CDR3 sequence is 19 residues long. Trimming shortened V by 0 bases and J by 0 bases, and 15 bases separated the two germline ends.

This clonotype appeared a single time. The rearrangement uses TRBV20-1 and TRBJ2-7; 12 nucleotides match TRBD2. Germline V CDR1 and CDR2: DFQATT, SNEGSKA (reference sequence). V was clipped by 1 base and J by 1 base; unmatched bases: 8. The CDR3 is 17 residues long. CDR3 bases: TGCAGTGCTAGAGCTGGCCGGACTAGCGGGACATCCTACGAGCAGTACTTC. This codes for CSARAGRTSGTSYEQYF.

A note on this clonotype: A junction end diverges from the germline sequence, so it may reflect a read error. The chain is built from TRBV9 and TRBJ2-3, with 8 bases matching TRBD2. Germline lookup yields CDR1 SGDLS and CDR2 YYNGEE. The CDR3 contains 15 residues. In DNA, the CDR3 is TGTGCCAGCAGCGCAACTAGCGGACCCACAGAGACGCAGTATTTT. Translated: CASSATSGPTETQYF.

The J gene is TRBJ2-3, the V gene TRBV7-6; perhaps TRBD1 as D (6 bases). The CDR3 is 17 amino acids. V shed 1 base and J shed 7 bases, with 21 bases lying between them. CDR1 is SGHVS, CDR2 FNYEAQ, per germline. The CDR3 spells CASSLVWSGGPANTQYF. In DNA, the CDR3 is TGTGCCAGCAGCTTAGTCTGGTCTGGGGGCCCCGCGAATACGCAGTATTTT.